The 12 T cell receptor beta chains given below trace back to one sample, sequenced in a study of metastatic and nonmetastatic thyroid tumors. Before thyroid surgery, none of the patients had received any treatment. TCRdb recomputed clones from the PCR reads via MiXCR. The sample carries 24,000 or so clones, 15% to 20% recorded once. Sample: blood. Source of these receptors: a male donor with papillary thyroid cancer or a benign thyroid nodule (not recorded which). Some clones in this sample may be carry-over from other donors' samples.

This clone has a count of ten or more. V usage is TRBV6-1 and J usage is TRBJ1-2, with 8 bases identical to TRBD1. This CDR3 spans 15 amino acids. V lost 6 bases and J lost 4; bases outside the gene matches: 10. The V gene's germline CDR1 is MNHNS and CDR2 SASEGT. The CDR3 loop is CASRDRDRHFYGYTF. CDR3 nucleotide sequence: TGTGCCAGCAGGGACCGGGACAGGCACTTCTATGGCTACACCTTC.

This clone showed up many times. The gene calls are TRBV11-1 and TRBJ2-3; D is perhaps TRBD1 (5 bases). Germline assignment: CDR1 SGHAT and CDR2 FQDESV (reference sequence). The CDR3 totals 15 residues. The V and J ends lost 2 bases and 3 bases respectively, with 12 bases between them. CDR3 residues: CASSLMNTGTDTQYF. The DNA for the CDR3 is TGTGCCAGCAGCTTAATGAACACAGGAACAGATACGCAGTATTTT.

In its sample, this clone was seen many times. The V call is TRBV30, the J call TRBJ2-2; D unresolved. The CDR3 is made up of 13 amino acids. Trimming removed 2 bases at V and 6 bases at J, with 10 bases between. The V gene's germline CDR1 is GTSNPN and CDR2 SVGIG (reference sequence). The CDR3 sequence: CAWSSLAAGELFF. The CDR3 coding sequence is TGTGCCTGGAGTTCATTGGCGGCCGGGGAGCTGTTTTTT.

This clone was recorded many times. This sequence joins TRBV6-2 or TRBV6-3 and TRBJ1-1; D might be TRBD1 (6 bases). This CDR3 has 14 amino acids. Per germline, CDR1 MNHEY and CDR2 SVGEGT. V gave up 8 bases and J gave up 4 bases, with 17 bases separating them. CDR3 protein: CASGWAGVGTEAFF. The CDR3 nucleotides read TGTGCCAGCGGGTGGGCAGGGGTGGGCACTGAAGCTTTCTTT.

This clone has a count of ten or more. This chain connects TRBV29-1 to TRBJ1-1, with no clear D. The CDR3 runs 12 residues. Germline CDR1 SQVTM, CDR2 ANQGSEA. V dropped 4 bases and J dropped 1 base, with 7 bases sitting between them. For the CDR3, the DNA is TGCAGCGTTGTGACGGAGAACACTGAAGCTTTCTTT. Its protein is CSVVTENTEAFF.

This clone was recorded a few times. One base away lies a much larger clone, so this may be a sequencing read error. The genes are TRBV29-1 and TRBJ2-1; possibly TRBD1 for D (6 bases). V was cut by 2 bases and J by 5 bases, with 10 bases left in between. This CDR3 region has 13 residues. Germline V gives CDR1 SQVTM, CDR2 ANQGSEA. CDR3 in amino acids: CSVETGRDNEQFF. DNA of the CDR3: TGCAGCGTTGAAACAGGGCGTGACAATGAGCAGTTCTTC.

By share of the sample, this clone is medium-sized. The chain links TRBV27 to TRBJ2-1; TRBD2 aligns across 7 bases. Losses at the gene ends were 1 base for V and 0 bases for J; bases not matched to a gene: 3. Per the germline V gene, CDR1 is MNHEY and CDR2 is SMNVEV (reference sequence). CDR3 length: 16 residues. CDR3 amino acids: CASSLFGRISYNEQFF. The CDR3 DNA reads TGTGCCAGCAGTTTATTCGGGAGGATCTCCTACAATGAGCAGTTCTTC.

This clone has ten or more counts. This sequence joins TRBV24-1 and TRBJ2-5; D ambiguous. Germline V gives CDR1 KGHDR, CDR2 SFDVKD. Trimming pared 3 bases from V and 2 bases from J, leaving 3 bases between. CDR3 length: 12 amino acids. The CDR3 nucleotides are TGTGCCACCAGTGATGGGCAAGAGACCCAGTACTTC. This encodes CATSDGQETQYF.

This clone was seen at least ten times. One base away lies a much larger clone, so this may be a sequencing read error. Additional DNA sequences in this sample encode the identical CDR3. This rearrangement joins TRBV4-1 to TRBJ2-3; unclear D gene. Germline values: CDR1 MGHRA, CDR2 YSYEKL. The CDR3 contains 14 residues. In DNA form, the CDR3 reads TGCGCCAGCAGCCAAGGCAGCTACACAGATACACAGTATTTT. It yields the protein CASSQGSYTDTQYF.

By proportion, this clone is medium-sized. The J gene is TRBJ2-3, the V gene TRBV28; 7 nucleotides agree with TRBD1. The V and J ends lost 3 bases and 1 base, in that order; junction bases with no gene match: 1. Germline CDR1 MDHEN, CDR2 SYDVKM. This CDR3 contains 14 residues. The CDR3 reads CASSFDRGTDTQYF. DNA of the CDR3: TGTGCCAGCAGTTTTGACAGGGGCACAGATACGCAGTATTTT.

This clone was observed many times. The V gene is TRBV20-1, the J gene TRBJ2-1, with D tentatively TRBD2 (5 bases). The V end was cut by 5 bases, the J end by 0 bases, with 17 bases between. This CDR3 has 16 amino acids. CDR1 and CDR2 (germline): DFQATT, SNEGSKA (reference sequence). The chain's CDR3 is CSAYDYLPSSYNEQFF. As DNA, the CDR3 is TGCAGTGCTTATGACTACCTACCGAGCTCCTACAATGAGCAGTTCTTC.

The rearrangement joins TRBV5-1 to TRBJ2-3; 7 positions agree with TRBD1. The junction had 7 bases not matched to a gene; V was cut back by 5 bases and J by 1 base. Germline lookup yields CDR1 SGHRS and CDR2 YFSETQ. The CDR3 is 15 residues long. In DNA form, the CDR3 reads TGCGCCAGCAGATGGGACAGACCCGGCACAGATACGCAGTATTTT. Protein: CASRWDRPGTDTQYF.